This T cell receptor (beta chain) is drawn from a study of T cell changes during pregnancy in multiple sclerosis. Assay used: immunoSEQ multiplex PCR; TCRdb lists only in-frame clones, some missing. The sample shows tens of thousands of clones, 85% to 95% of them seen only once. The J segment lost 15 bases and the V segment lost 4 bases, leaving 13 bases of the junction unmatched. Germline assignment: CDR1 SGHNT and CDR2 YYREEE (reference sequence). The CDR3 length is 15 residues. Sample: peripheral blood, taken in the third trimester of pregnancy. The chain carries TRBV5-4 and TRBJ2-1; TRBD2 matches at 13 bases. This clonotype was sampled from a female donor with multiple sclerosis, enrolled in a pregnancy study. The chain's CDR3 is CASSLGTSGNPPPFF. CDR3 in DNA: TGTGCCAGCAGCCTCGGGACTAGCGGGAACCCTCCCCCGTTCTTC. Combining the CDR3 with reference TRBV5-4 and TRBJ2-1 gives the whole variable domain ETGVTQSPTHLIKTRGQQVTLRCSSQSGHNTVSWYQQALGQGPQFIFQYYREEENGRGNFPPRFSGLQFPNYSSELNVNALELDDSALYLCASSLGTSGNPPPFFGPGTRLTVL.